One sample yielded the 9 T cell receptor beta chains listed below, sequenced in a study of T cell repertoires in cytomegalovirus infection. Each CDR3 protein gets one entry after TCRdb re-called the reads with MiXCR. The sample consists of fewer than 700,000 distinct CDR3 sequences, approximately 24% of them appearing once. Sequences were obtained from CD8+ T cells from PBMCs. These receptors were taken from a human donor in good health (CMV status not recorded). Some clones in this sample may be carry-over from other donors' samples.

J is TRBJ2-1 and V is TRBV6-5; 9 positions match TRBD1. V shed 4 bases and J 3 bases; nucleotides not matched to a gene: 4. The germline gives CDR1 MNHEY, CDR2 SVGAGI. The CDR3 has 15 amino acids. For the CDR3, the DNA is TGTGCCAGCAGTTTCCGGACAGGGGTCTACAATGAGCAGTTCTTC. It translates to CASSFRTGVYNEQFF.

The gene calls are TRBV20-1 and TRBJ2-1; the D gene is possibly TRBD1 (6 bases). The length of the CDR3 is 16 residues. Germline values: CDR1 DFQATT, CDR2 SNEGSKA (reference sequence). Deletions cut 0 bases from V and 6 bases from J, with 18 bases between. The CDR3 is CSARDGAGGGPNEQFF. CDR3 bases: TGCAGTGCTAGAGATGGGGCTGGGGGCGGGCCCAATGAGCAGTTCTTC.

This clonotype has only a few counts. The chain couples TRBV29-1 to TRBJ2-3; perhaps TRBD1 as D (5 bases). The V end lost 7 bases, the J end lost 1 base, and 12 bases lay between the germline ends. This CDR3 region has 13 residues. CDR1 is SQVTM, CDR2 ANQGSEA, per germline. In DNA form, the CDR3 reads TGCAGCGGCCAGGGTCTGGGCACAGATACGCAGTATTTT. As protein: CSGQGLGTDTQYF.

The chain combines TRBV14 with TRBJ1-3; D is perhaps TRBD1 (5 bases). This CDR3 region has 15 residues. V lost 1 base and J lost 5, with 12 bases in between. Germline V CDR1 and CDR2: SGHDN, FVKESK. CDR3 DNA sequence: TGTGCCAGCAGCCAAGGAGACAGCGTTCGAAACACCATATATTTT. This encodes CASSQGDSVRNTIYF.

J is TRBJ2-5 and V is TRBV25-1; D uncertain. Germline CDR1 is MGHDK and CDR2 is SYGVNS. V gave up 4 bases and J gave up 7 bases, with 4 bases separating them. There are 10 residues in the CDR3. The CDR3 DNA follows: TGTGCCAGCAGTGCGCGGACCCAGTACTTC. It encodes CASSARTQYF.

The gene calls are TRBV12-3 or TRBV12-4 and TRBJ1-1; D not resolved. The CDR3 loop spans 12 amino acids. Trimming stripped 5 bases from V and 11 bases from J, with 15 bases between. The CDR3 region is CASSGGFPGAFF. CDR3 DNA: TGTGCCAGCAGTGGAGGGTTCCCGGGGGCTTTCTTT.

This clonotype was detected ten times or more. The chain is built from TRBV7-8 and TRBJ1-4, with TRBD1 identical over 7 bases. V was clipped by 1 base and J by 8 bases; unmatched bases: 4. CDR1 and CDR2 (germline): SGHVS, FQNEAQ. The CDR3 is 14 amino acids. The CDR3 sequence is CASSLEQGREKLFF. CDR3 in DNA: TGTGCCAGCAGCTTAGAACAGGGGAGGGAAAAACTGTTTTTT.

This clonotype was counted at least ten times. The chain combines TRBV11-2 with TRBJ2-3; 15 bases are a match to TRBD2. The CDR3 loop spans 16 amino acids. Per the germline V gene, CDR1 is SGHAT and CDR2 is FQNNGV. The V segment lost 5 bases and the J segment 8 bases; nucleotides outside the gene matches: 8. The CDR3 region is CASSKGLAGGPSTQYF. The CDR3 DNA reads as TGTGCCAGCAGCAAAGGACTAGCGGGGGGGCCTAGTACGCAGTATTTT.

The CDR3 loop reads CASSFIATLYNEQFF. The CDR3 DNA sequence: TGTGCCAGCAGTTTTATCGCTACCTTATACAATGAGCAGTTCTTC. The rearrangement links TRBV27 to TRBJ2-1; D gene uncertain. V lost 3 bases, J lost 4 bases, and 13 bases lay in between. CDR1 and CDR2 (germline): MNHEY, SMNVEV (reference sequence). The length of the CDR3 is 15 residues.